The 20 T cell receptor beta chains listed next were all sequenced from one sample in a study of cytomegalovirus exposure and HLA in healthy donors. The PCR was carried out with 60 Vbeta primers and 13 Jbeta primers. Measured with immunoSEQ multiplex PCR; TCRdb has only the in-frame clones, and not every one. The table lists roughly 190,000 clones, 70% to 80% of them singletons. Source material: PBMCs. All receptors derive from a woman in her forties or fifties in good health and CMV-seronegative.

The rearrangement links TRBV9 to TRBJ2-3; TRBD1 aligns across 9 bases. V dropped 3 bases and J dropped 4; count of bases not matched to a gene: 9. Germline CDR1 is SGDLS and CDR2 is YYNGEE. This CDR3 comprises 16 residues. The CDR3 DNA reads as TGTGCCAGCAGCGCCGTGGGACAGGGTGGTCCAGATACGCAGTATTTT. Residues: CASSAVGQGGPDTQYF.

The genes are TRBV28 and TRBJ2-1, with 13 positions matching TRBD2. Germline-derived CDR1 and CDR2 are MDHEN and SYDVKM. The V and J ends lost 5 bases and 8 bases, in that order; junction bases with no gene match: 9. The CDR3 loop spans 16 amino acids. DNA for the CDR3: TGTGCCAGCAGTATAAGGACTAGCGGGAGAAGCGATGAGCAGTTCTTC. Translated, it gives CASSIRTSGRSDEQFF.

The chain combines TRBV6-6 with TRBJ1-1; no clear D gene. The ends were cut back, 6 bases at V and 3 bases at J, with 14 bases in the middle. The CDR3 loop spans 14 amino acids. The V gene's germline CDR1 is MNHNY and CDR2 SVGAGI (reference sequence). The CDR3 region is CASRLFNGDTEAFF. The CDR3 region has the DNA TGTGCCAGCAGGTTATTCAACGGGGACACTGAAGCTTTCTTT.

This clone was observed many times. The gene calls are TRBV5-1 and TRBJ1-2; no definite D call. V shed 4 bases and J shed 3 bases, with 10 bases lying between them. The CDR3 spans 13 residues. CDR1 is SGHRS and CDR2 is YFSETQ in the germline V gene. CDR3 bases: TGCGCCAGCAGCCCTCTCGGGGACTATGGCTACACCTTC. Protein product: CASSPLGDYGYTF.

V is TRBV4-1 and J is TRBJ1-1, with 9 nucleotides matching TRBD1. Germline CDR1 MGHRA, CDR2 YSYEKL. This CDR3 has 13 residues. V dropped 4 bases and J dropped 3; count of bases not matched to a gene: 0. CDR3 nucleotides: TGCGCCAGCAGCCGGACAGGGGACACTGAAGCTTTCTTT. Amino acids: CASSRTGDTEAFF.

The chain couples TRBV25-1 to TRBJ1-1; tentatively, D is TRBD1 (5 bases). The CDR3 covers 13 residues. Germline assignment: CDR1 MGHDK and CDR2 SYGVNS. Deletions cut 1 base from V and 7 bases from J, with 10 bases between. DNA of the CDR3: TGTGCCAGCAGTGAATTAAGCGGGGGTGAAGCTTTCTTT. Protein: CASSELSGGEAFF.

This clone showed up just a few times. The chain employs TRBV4-1 and TRBJ1-6; D may be TRBD1 (5 bases). The CDR3 spans 16 residues. Germline CDR1 is MGHRA and CDR2 is YSYEKL. The V end lost 3 bases, the J end lost 6 bases, and 15 bases lay between the germline ends. The CDR3 nucleotides are TGCGCCAGCAGCCACCCAGGCAGGGTGACTAATTCACCCCTCCACTTT. Translating it yields CASSHPGRVTNSPLHF.

The chain links TRBV9 to TRBJ1-1; 9 nucleotides match TRBD1. The germline V gene encodes CDR1 SGDLS and CDR2 YYNGEE. Losses at the gene ends were 3 bases for V and 11 bases for J; bases not matched to a gene: 17. The CDR3 runs 16 residues. The CDR3 region is CASSAPPGQGPLRAFF. Written as DNA, the CDR3 is TGTGCCAGCAGCGCACCACCGGGACAGGGACCACTCCGGGCTTTCTTT.

The CDR3 region is CASSPQGMNTEAFF. The CDR3 DNA follows: TGTGCCAGTAGCCCTCAGGGGATGAACACTGAAGCTTTCTTT. The chain carries TRBV19 and TRBJ1-1; weak D call: TRBD1 (6 bases). Germline V CDR1 and CDR2: LNHDA, SQIVND (reference sequence). The germline V and J ends were trimmed by 6 bases and 0 bases, with 11 bases remaining between them. The length of the CDR3 is 14 residues. Full variable domain (outside the CDR3, taken from reference TRBV19 and TRBJ1-1): DGGITQSPKYLFRKEGQNVTLSCEQNLNHDAMYWYRQDPGQGLRLIYYSQIVNDFQKGDIAEGYSVSREKKESFPLTVTSAQKNPTAFYLCASSPQGMNTEAFFGQGTRLTVV.

The chain has TRBV9 and TRBJ1-6; perhaps TRBD1 as D (5 bases). There are 14 residues in the CDR3. Germline loops: CDR1 SGDLS, CDR2 YYNGEE. Trimming took 4 bases from V and 8 from J, leaving 13 bases between them. CDR3: CASSSTGLDSPLHF. CDR3 nucleotides: TGTGCCAGCAGCAGTACAGGATTGGATTCACCCCTCCACTTT.

V usage is TRBV7-9 and J usage is TRBJ2-5, with 8 bases lining up with TRBD1. The CDR3 has 13 residues. Germline CDR1 and CDR2: SEHNR and FQNEAQ (reference sequence). CDR3 loop: CLIRGQGQETQYF. In DNA, the CDR3 is TGTCTGATTAGAGGACAGGGTCAAGAGACCCAGTACTTC.

This CDR3 reads CASSLHHDRANQPQHF. For the CDR3, the DNA is TGTGCCAGCAGCCTCCACCATGACAGGGCGAATCAGCCCCAGCATTTT. The gene calls are TRBV7-2 and TRBJ1-5; 7 nucleotides match TRBD1. The germline V gene encodes CDR1 SGHTA and CDR2 FQGNSA. The length of the CDR3 is 16 residues. V shed 5 bases and J 4 bases; nucleotides not matched to a gene: 11.

The gene calls are TRBV5-6 and TRBJ1-2, with D maybe TRBD1 (6 bases). Germline V gene sequence: CDR1 SGHDT, CDR2 YYEEEE. The CDR3 consists of 13 residues. The V and J ends lost 1 base and 3 bases respectively, with 7 bases between them. CDR3 amino acids: CASSLWTDYGYTF. The CDR3 DNA reads as TGTGCCAGCAGCTTGTGGACAGACTATGGCTACACCTTC.

This CDR3 reads CASSQGVFYEQYF. The CDR3 nucleotides are TGTGCCAGCAGTCAGGGGGTCTTCTACGAGCAGTACTTC. The chain carries TRBV7-2 and TRBJ2-7; 7 bases are shared with TRBD1. This CDR3 spans 13 amino acids. V lost 6 bases, J lost 3 bases, and 5 bases stayed unmatched. Per the germline V gene, CDR1 is SGHTA and CDR2 is FQGNSA.

This clone came up once. CDR3 sequence (DNA): TGTGCCAGCAGTTCTAGGGCGGGAGCTATCGAGCAGTACTTC. Protein sequence: CASSSRAGAIEQYF. The rearrangement joins TRBV6-5 to TRBJ2-7; TRBD2 agrees at 7 bases. Germline V gene sequence: CDR1 MNHEY, CDR2 SVGAGI. V shed 4 bases and J 6 bases; nucleotides not matched to a gene: 9. The CDR3 sequence is 14 residues long.

This chain connects TRBV25-1 to TRBJ1-1, with D possibly matching TRBD1 (5 bases). Germline V CDR1 and CDR2: MGHDK, SYGVNS. V was cut by 5 bases and J by 8 bases, with 15 bases left in between. The CDR3 runs to 13 residues. The CDR3 DNA is TGTGCCAGCAGTCCCTCTGGGGCAGTCGAAGCTTTCTTT. The encoded protein is CASSPSGAVEAFF.

The V and J genes are TRBV6-6 and TRBJ2-5; 9 positions match TRBD1. Germline loops: CDR1 MNHNY, CDR2 SVGAGI (reference sequence). The CDR3 totals 16 residues. The J segment lost 5 bases and the V segment lost 5 bases, leaving 12 bases of the junction unmatched. The CDR3 is CASSRPGTGLGETQYF. The DNA of the CDR3 is TGTGCCAGCAGTCGCCCCGGGACAGGGTTGGGGGAGACCCAGTACTTC.

The chain combines TRBV19 with TRBJ2-7; D is unresolved. The CDR3 spans 13 residues. From germline, CDR1 is LNHDA and CDR2 SQIVND (reference sequence). V was cut by 5 bases and J by 6 bases, with 14 bases left in between. The CDR3 bases are TGTGCCAGTAGTGCCGACAAGTCCGGCGAGCAGTACTTC. Protein: CASSADKSGEQYF.

This clone appeared a few times. CDR3 loop: CASSLDSGGRSYEQYF. CDR3 nucleotides: TGTGCCAGCAGCTTAGATAGCGGGGGACGCTCCTACGAGCAGTACTTC. This chain connects TRBV7-2 to TRBJ2-7, with TRBD2 matching over 9 bases. Germline V gene sequence: CDR1 SGHTA, CDR2 FQGNSA. After removal of 1 base from V and 0 bases from J, the junction contained 4 bases not matched to a gene. This CDR3 has 16 amino acids.

Note on this clone: This specimen includes other DNA sequences encoding the same CDR3. The chain couples TRBV7-6 to TRBJ2-5, with 10 bases lining up with TRBD2. Germline V lookup: CDR1 SGHVS, CDR2 FNYEAQ. This CDR3 is built from 15 residues. The ends lost 2 bases at V and 1 base at J; junction bases unmatched: 1. CDR3 bases: TGTGCCAGCAGCTTAAGCGGGGGGGCCCAAGAGACCCAGTACTTC. Translated, it gives CASSLSGGAQETQYF.